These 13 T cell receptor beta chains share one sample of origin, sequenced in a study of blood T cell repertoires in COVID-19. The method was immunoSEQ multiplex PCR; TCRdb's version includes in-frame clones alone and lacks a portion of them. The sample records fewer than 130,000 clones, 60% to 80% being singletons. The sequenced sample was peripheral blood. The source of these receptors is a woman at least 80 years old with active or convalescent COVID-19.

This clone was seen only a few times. The CDR3 protein is CASSTRQRPDTNYGYTF. The CDR3 nucleotides are TGTGCCAGTAGTACCCGACAACGCCCCGACACTAACTATGGCTACACCTTC. J is TRBJ1-2 and V is TRBV19, with D uncertain. The CDR3 runs 17 residues. Germline V gene sequence: CDR1 LNHDA, CDR2 SQIVND (reference sequence). The V end was cut by 4 bases, the J end by 0 bases, with 18 bases between.

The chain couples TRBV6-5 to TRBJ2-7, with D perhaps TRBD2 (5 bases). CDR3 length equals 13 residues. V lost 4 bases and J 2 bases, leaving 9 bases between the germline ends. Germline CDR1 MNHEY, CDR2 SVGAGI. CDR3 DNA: TGTGCCAGCAGTTGGAGCGGAACCTACGAGCAGTACTTC. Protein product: CASSWSGTYEQYF.

The CDR3: CASSYSSGSGDTQYF. In nucleotides, the CDR3 is TGTGCCAGCAGCTATTCTAGCGGGAGTGGAGATACGCAGTATTTT. The chain uses TRBV11-2 and TRBJ2-3; 10 nucleotides agree with TRBD2. The CDR3 totals 15 residues. V lost 4 bases and J lost 5; bases outside the gene matches: 6. Germline CDR1 SGHAT, CDR2 FQNNGV.

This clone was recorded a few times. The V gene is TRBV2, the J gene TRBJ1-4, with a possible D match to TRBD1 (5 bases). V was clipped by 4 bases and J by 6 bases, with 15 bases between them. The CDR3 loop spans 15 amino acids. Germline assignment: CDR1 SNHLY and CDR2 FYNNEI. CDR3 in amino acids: CASSAGGGVYEKLFF. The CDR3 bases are TGTGCCAGCAGTGCCGGCGGGGGGGTCTATGAAAAACTGTTTTTT.

The CDR3 bases are TGTGCCAGCAGCCCCCGGGGTAGCGGGAGTGACGGGGAGCTGTTTTTT. Its translation: CASSPRGSGSDGELFF. The chain has TRBV2 and TRBJ2-2; 9 bases are shared with TRBD2. Trimming removed 6 bases from V and 7 bases from J; junction bases left unmatched: 12. Germline V CDR1 and CDR2: SNHLY, FYNNEI. The CDR3 loop spans 16 amino acids.

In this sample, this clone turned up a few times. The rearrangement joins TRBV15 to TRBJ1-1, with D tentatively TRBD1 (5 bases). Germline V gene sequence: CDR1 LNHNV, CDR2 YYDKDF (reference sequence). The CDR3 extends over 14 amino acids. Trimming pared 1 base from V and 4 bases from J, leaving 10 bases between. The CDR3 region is CATSRGGIGTEAFF. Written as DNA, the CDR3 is TGTGCCACCAGCAGAGGGGGCATCGGCACTGAAGCTTTCTTT.

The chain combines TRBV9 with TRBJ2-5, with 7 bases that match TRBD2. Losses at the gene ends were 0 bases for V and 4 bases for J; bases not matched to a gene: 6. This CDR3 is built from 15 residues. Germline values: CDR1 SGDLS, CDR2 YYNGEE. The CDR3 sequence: CASSVVAGVRETQYF. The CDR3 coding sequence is TGTGCCAGCAGCGTAGTGGCGGGAGTTCGAGAGACCCAGTACTTC. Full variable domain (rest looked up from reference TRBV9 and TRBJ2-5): DSGVTQTPKHLITATGQRVTLRCSPRSGDLSVYWYQQSLDQGLQFLIQYYNGEERAKGNILERFSAQQFPDLHSELNLSSLELGDSALYFCASSVVAGVRETQYFGPGTRLLVL.

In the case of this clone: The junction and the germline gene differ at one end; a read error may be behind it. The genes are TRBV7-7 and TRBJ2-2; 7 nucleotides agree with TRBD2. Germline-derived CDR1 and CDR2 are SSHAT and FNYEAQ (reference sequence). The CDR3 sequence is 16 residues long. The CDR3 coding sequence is TGTGCTAGCAGCTTAGGGAGCGGGATGGACACCGGGGAGCTGTTTTTT. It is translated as CASSLGSGMDTGELFF.

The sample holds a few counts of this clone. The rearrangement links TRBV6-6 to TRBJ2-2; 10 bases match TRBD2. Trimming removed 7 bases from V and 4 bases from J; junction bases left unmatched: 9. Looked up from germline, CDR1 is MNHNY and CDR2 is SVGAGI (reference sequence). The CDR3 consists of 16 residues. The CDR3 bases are TGTGCCAGCACCGTCAGCGGGAGGGGTGGCACCGGGGAGCTGTTTTTT. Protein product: CASTVSGRGGTGELFF.

The CDR3 spells CASSVSTRTDTQYF. CDR3 in DNA: TGTGCCAGCAGCGTTAGTACTCGAACAGATACGCAGTATTTT. The chain employs TRBV9 and TRBJ2-3; D unclear. The CDR3 spans 14 residues. The germline V and J ends were trimmed by 2 bases and 3 bases, with 10 bases remaining between them. Germline CDR1 and CDR2: SGDLS and YYNGEE.

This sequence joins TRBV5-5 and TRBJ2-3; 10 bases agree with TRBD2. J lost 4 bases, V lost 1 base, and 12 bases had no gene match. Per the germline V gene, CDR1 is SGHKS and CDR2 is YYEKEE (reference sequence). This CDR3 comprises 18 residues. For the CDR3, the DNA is TGTGCCAGCAGCTTGTTGGGACTAGCGCCCGCGAGGGCAGATACGCAGTATTTT. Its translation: CASSLLGLAPARADTQYF. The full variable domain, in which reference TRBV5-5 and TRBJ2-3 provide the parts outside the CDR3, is DAGVTQSPTHLIKTRGQQVTLRCSPISGHKSVSWYQQVLGQGPQFIFQYYEKEERGRGNFPDRFSARQFPNYSSELNVNALLLGDSALYLCASSLLGLAPARADTQYFGPGTRLTVL.

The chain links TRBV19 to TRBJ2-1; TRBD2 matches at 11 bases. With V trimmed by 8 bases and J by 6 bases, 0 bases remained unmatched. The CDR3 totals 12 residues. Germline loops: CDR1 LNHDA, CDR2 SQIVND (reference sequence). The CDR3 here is CASGLAGNEQFF. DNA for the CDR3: TGTGCCAGTGGACTAGCGGGCAATGAGCAGTTCTTC. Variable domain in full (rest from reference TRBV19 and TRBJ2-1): DGGITQSPKYLFRKEGQNVTLSCEQNLNHDAMYWYRQDPGQGLRLIYYSQIVNDFQKGDIAEGYSVSREKKESFPLTVTSAQKNPTAFYLCASGLAGNEQFFGPGTRLTVL.

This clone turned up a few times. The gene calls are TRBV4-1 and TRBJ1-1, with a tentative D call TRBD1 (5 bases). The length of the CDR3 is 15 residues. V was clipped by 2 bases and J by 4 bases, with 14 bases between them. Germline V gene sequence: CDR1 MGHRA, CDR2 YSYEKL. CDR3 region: CASSQLGPVTTEAFF. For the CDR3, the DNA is TGCGCCAGCAGCCAACTGGGGCCGGTGACCACTGAAGCTTTCTTT.